These 3 T cell receptor beta chains share one sample of origin, sequenced in a study of cytomegalovirus exposure and HLA in healthy donors. The PCR employed 60 Vbeta primers together with 13 Jbeta primers. The table came from immunoSEQ multiplex PCR; TCRdb's copy has only in-frame clones and leaves some out. This table holds about 92,000 clones, roughly 80% found once. Sequencing input: PBMCs. The receptors shown here come from a man aged 50 to 59 in good health and CMV-seropositive.

The chain links TRBV6-5 to TRBJ1-4, with TRBD1 matching 11 bases. With 6 bases clipped from V and 2 bases from J, the junction kept 2 bases outside the gene matches. This CDR3 comprises 15 residues. CDR1 and CDR2 (germline): MNHEY, SVGAGI. The CDR3 sequence is CASSGQGATNEKLFF. DNA of the CDR3: TGTGCCAGCAGCGGACAGGGGGCGACTAATGAAAAACTGTTTTTT.

Remarks on this clone: Other DNA sequences of this sample code for an identical CDR3. The chain joins TRBV7-2 to TRBJ1-2, with a possible D match to TRBD1 (6 bases). The CDR3 spans 12 residues. V dropped 4 bases and J dropped 5 bases, with 8 bases sitting between them. CDR1 is SGHTA and CDR2 is FQGNSA in the germline V gene. The chain's CDR3 is CASSSQGYGYTF. CDR3 DNA: TGTGCCAGCAGCTCACAGGGTTATGGCTACACCTTC.

This clone was picked up one time. The chain links TRBV9 to TRBJ1-1, with TRBD1 as a possible D gene (5 bases). CDR1 and CDR2 (germline): SGDLS, YYNGEE. The CDR3 totals 15 residues. The ends were cut back, 0 bases at V and 0 bases at J, with 9 bases in the middle. The CDR3 sequence: CASSVGGVLNTEAFF. In nucleotides, the CDR3 is TGTGCCAGCAGCGTAGGGGGGGTCCTGAACACTGAAGCTTTCTTT.